The source of this TCR beta chain is a study of T cell responses to AZD1222 COVID-19 vaccine. As concerns this clone: Antigen unknown.

V was clipped by 5 bases and J by 5 bases, with 16 bases between them. The CDR3 has 15 amino acids. Per germline, CDR1 MNHEY and CDR2 SMNVEV (reference sequence). Study outcomes and limitations: The span of vaccine-associated CD4 TCRs extended across spike, with dominance at 160-218 and 743-854. Reportedly, nearly half of unique spike TCRs recognized epitopes outside B.1.351/B.1.1.7 mutations. The study identified only 6 or 7 AZD1222 recipients as seropositive at baseline. Repertoires were collected only later (after the peak T cell response had occurred).

Using immunoSEQ multiplex PCR, the repertoire was profiled, and TCRdb retains in-frame clones only, with some absent. The profile shows tens of thousands of clones, 80% to 90% of them singletons. This receptor was taken from an adult who received the AZD1222 COVID-19 vaccine. Sequenced here: peripheral blood, sampled 28 days after the second AZD1222 dose. This chain uses TRBV27 with TRBJ2-1; TRBD2 might be the D (5 bases). CDR3 in amino acids: CASSQTTWGDNEQFF. The CDR3 bases are TGTGCCAGCAGTCAAACCACATGGGGAGACAATGAGCAGTTCTTC.